Sequencing of this T cell receptor (beta chain) was carried out in a study of blood T cell repertoires in COVID-19. Study background: Researchers got acute and convalescent COVID-19 samples from the United States, Italy and Spain. From T cells, B-cell-depleted T cells, or PBMCs came the material, which was cDNA or gDNA.

This table comes from immunoSEQ multiplex PCR, and its TCRdb copy is limited to in-frame clones, with some not included. The sample includes 100,000 to 150,000 clones, 65% to 90% of them seen just once. The V and J ends lost 7 bases and 5 bases, in that order; junction bases with no gene match: 10. The CDR3 is 14 amino acids. Germline CDR1 MNHEY, CDR2 SMNVEV (reference sequence). The sequencing sample was made of peripheral blood. The chain joins TRBV27 to TRBJ2-5; 7 bases fit TRBD1. This clonotype originated in a man at least 80 years old with active or convalescent COVID-19. CDR3 amino acids: CASKTDRVSETQYF. CDR3 DNA: TGTGCCAGCAAGACCGACAGGGTTAGCGAGACCCAGTACTTC.